This is a list of T cell receptor beta chains from one sample in a study of blood T cell repertoires in COVID-19. Profiling relied on immunoSEQ multiplex PCR, and the TCRdb table lists in-frame clones only, not all of them. The sample lists 150,000 to 200,000 clones; roughly four fifths were seen once. The sequencing sample was made of peripheral blood. Every receptor here comes from a man aged 40-55 years who had recovered from COVID-19. Both conserved end residues are part of each CDR3. A D gene is named only where the DNA matches it firmly. Some rows mark clone size as missing; the rest say once, few, many or name a class of expanded clone.

cdr3_length: 12
clone_size: .
j_call: TRBJ1-4
d_call: .
v_call: TRBV19
cdr3_aa: CASSRGNEKLFF
cdr3_nt: TGTGCCAGTAGCCGGGGTAATGAAAAACTGTTTTTT

cdr3_length: 14
clone_size: few
j_call: TRBJ1-3
d_call: .
v_call: TRBV11-1
cdr3_aa: CASSHDSTGNTIYF
cdr3_nt: TGTGCCAGCAGCCACGACAGTACCGGAAACACCATATATTTT

cdr3_length: 12
clone_size: few
j_call: TRBJ2-7
d_call: .
v_call: TRBV14
cdr3_aa: CASNRSSYEQYF
cdr3_nt: TGTGCCAGCAACAGGAGCTCCTACGAGCAGTACTTC

cdr3_length: 17
clone_size: .
j_call: TRBJ2-5
d_call: TRBD2
v_call: TRBV7-9
cdr3_aa: CASSLGRLAGTQETQYF
cdr3_nt: TGTGCCAGCAGCCTCGGAAGGCTAGCGGGGACCCAAGAGACCCAGTACTTC

cdr3_length: 15
clone_size: .
j_call: TRBJ2-3
d_call: TRBD1
v_call: TRBV19
cdr3_aa: CASSKKDRVSDTQYF
cdr3_nt: TGTGCCAGTAGTAAGAAGGACAGGGTGTCAGATACGCAGTATTTT

cdr3_length: 14
clone_size: .
j_call: TRBJ2-5
d_call: .
v_call: TRBV21-1
cdr3_aa: CATPGGADQETQYF
cdr3_nt: TGTGCCACCCCAGGGGGCGCGGACCAAGAGACCCAGTACTTC

cdr3_length: 13
clone_size: .
j_call: TRBJ1-2
d_call: .
v_call: TRBV10-3
cdr3_aa: CAISPRVLYGYTF
cdr3_nt: TGTGCCATCAGCCCCAGGGTTCTCTATGGCTACACCTTC

cdr3_length: 14
clone_size: .
j_call: TRBJ2-5
d_call: .
v_call: TRBV4-3
cdr3_aa: CASSQGTGEGTQYF
cdr3_nt: TGCGCCAGCAGCCAAGGGACTGGCGAAGGGACCCAGTACTTC

cdr3_length: 15
clone_size: .
j_call: TRBJ2-1
d_call: TRBD2
v_call: TRBV7-3
cdr3_aa: CASSSQRGGLEEQFF
cdr3_nt: TGTGCCAGCAGCTCCCAGCGGGGGGGCCTGGAAGAGCAGTTCTTC

cdr3_length: 15
clone_size: .
j_call: TRBJ2-1
d_call: TRBD1
v_call: TRBV19
cdr3_aa: CASSMWGQGFDEQFF
cdr3_nt: TGTGCCAGTAGTATGTGGGGACAGGGTTTCGACGAGCAGTTCTTC

cdr3_length: 18
clone_size: .
j_call: TRBJ2-7
d_call: TRBD2
v_call: TRBV6-6
cdr3_aa: CASSRIAGGSALKNEQYF
cdr3_nt: TGTGCCAGCAGTCGGATAGCGGGGGGATCGGCCCTAAAAAACGAGCAGTACTTC

cdr3_length: 14
clone_size: few
j_call: TRBJ1-2
d_call: .
v_call: TRBV7-2
cdr3_aa: CASSPDSYTGGYTF
cdr3_nt: TGTGCCAGCAGCCCGGACAGTTACACTGGGGGCTACACCTTC

cdr3_length: 14
clone_size: .
j_call: TRBJ2-2
d_call: .
v_call: TRBV10-3
cdr3_aa: CAISESEILSELFF
cdr3_nt: TGTGCCATCAGTGAGTCTGAGATTTTATCGGAGCTGTTTTTT

cdr3_length: 12
clone_size: .
j_call: TRBJ2-1
d_call: .
v_call: TRBV19
cdr3_aa: CASSVVEDEQFF
cdr3_nt: TGTGCCAGTAGTGTCGTGGAGGATGAGCAGTTCTTC

cdr3_length: 13
clone_size: once
j_call: TRBJ1-2
d_call: .
v_call: TRBV5-8
cdr3_aa: CASSLTSGDGYTF
cdr3_nt: TGTGCCAGCAGCTTGACGTCAGGGGATGGCTACACCTTC

cdr3_length: 13
clone_size: .
j_call: TRBJ2-7
d_call: .
v_call: TRBV7-9
cdr3_aa: CASSLDSLYEQYF
cdr3_nt: TGTGCCAGCAGCCTGGACAGTTTATACGAGCAGTACTTC

cdr3_length: 15
clone_size: many
j_call: TRBJ1-4
d_call: .
v_call: TRBV27
cdr3_aa: CASPPTGSTTEKLFF
cdr3_nt: TGTGCCAGCCCCCCGACTGGAAGTACTACCGAAAAACTGTTTTTT

cdr3_length: 12
clone_size: .
j_call: TRBJ1-2
d_call: .
v_call: TRBV2
cdr3_aa: CASSPEGYGYTF
cdr3_nt: TGTGCCAGCAGTCCCGAGGGATATGGCTACACCTTC

cdr3_length: 15
clone_size: .
j_call: TRBJ2-7
d_call: TRBD1
v_call: TRBV6-2/TRBV6-3
cdr3_aa: CASSYGADRGYEQYF
cdr3_nt: TGTGCCAGCAGTTACGGCGCCGACAGGGGCTACGAGCAGTACTTC

cdr3_length: 14
clone_size: once
j_call: TRBJ2-7
d_call: .
v_call: TRBV6-1
cdr3_aa: CASSEAGTGNEQYF
cdr3_nt: TGTGCCAGCAGTGAAGCGGGCACAGGGAACGAGCAGTACTTC

cdr3_length: 14
clone_size: .
j_call: TRBJ2-1
d_call: .
v_call: TRBV9
cdr3_aa: CASSVSGNYNEQFF
cdr3_nt: TGTGCCAGCAGCGTCAGCGGAAACTACAATGAGCAGTTCTTC

cdr3_length: 17
clone_size: few
j_call: TRBJ2-7
d_call: .
v_call: TRBV21-1
cdr3_aa: CASSKAGLTGTTYEQYF
cdr3_nt: TGTGCCAGCAGCAAAGCGGGGTTGACAGGTACGACCTACGAGCAGTACTTC

cdr3_length: 13
clone_size: few
j_call: TRBJ1-5
d_call: .
v_call: TRBV2
cdr3_aa: CASSSGVAQPQHF
cdr3_nt: TGTGCCAGCAGCTCAGGTGTTGCTCAGCCCCAGCATTTT

cdr3_length: 14
clone_size: .
j_call: TRBJ1-1
d_call: TRBD1
v_call: TRBV13
cdr3_aa: CASRLTGGGPEAFF
cdr3_nt: TGTGCCAGCAGACTCACCGGAGGGGGCCCTGAAGCTTTCTTT

cdr3_length: 16
clone_size: .
j_call: TRBJ2-4
d_call: .
v_call: TRBV6-2/TRBV6-3
cdr3_aa: CASSYMGGLAKNIQYF
cdr3_nt: TGTGCCAGCAGTTACATGGGGGGGCTGGCCAAAAACATTCAGTACTTC

cdr3_length: 17
clone_size: once
j_call: TRBJ2-1
d_call: TRBD2
v_call: TRBV3-1/TRBV3-2
cdr3_aa: CASSRDSLAGDGNEQFF
cdr3_nt: TGTGCCAGCAGCCGGGATTCACTAGCGGGGGATGGGAATGAGCAGTTCTTC